The 11 T cell receptor beta chains below come from one sample, sequenced in a study of human T cells and chemical hapten exposure. The time point denotes: patch test 2, 6 weeks after DPC sensitization. Sample treatment: therapeutic diphenylcyclopropenone sensitization with weekly scalp DPC. A single record per CDR3 protein comes from TCRdb applying MiXCR to the RACE reads. In the table there are about 40,000 distinct CDR3 sequences, around 3.2% of which are singletons. The specimen was whole blood, collected in connection with sensitization to the hapten diphenylcyclopropenone (DPC). The receptors derive from a man aged 35 to 55 with alopecia areata. Some clones in this sample may be carry-over from other donors' samples.

This clonotype was seen at least ten times. The chain employs TRBV12-3 or TRBV12-4 and TRBJ2-3, with 10 bases fitting TRBD1. Trimming took 3 bases from V and 4 from J; bases not matched to a gene: 4. The CDR3 has 15 amino acids. CDR3 coding DNA: TGTGCCAGCAGTTTTTGGACAGGGGGACCAGATACGCAGTATTTT. Amino acid sequence: CASSFWTGGPDTQYF.

The genes are TRBV11-2 and TRBJ1-1; the match to TRBD1 covers 8 bases. CDR1 SGHAT and CDR2 FQNNGV come from the germline V gene. Germline trimming cut 4 bases from V and 4 bases from J; bases unmatched to any gene: 5. CDR3 length equals 14 residues. CDR3 sequence (DNA): TGTGCCAGCAGCTCGCTCACAGGGGGCACTGAAGCTTTCTTT. It is translated as CASSSLTGGTEAFF.

Many counts were recorded for this clonotype. The gene calls are TRBV18 and TRBJ2-2; D is perhaps TRBD2 (6 bases). V lost 4 bases, J lost 6 bases, and 9 bases lay in between. The CDR3 contains 13 residues. CDR1 and CDR2 from the germline V gene are KGHSH and LQKENI. CDR3 loop: CASSRTKAGELFF. CDR3 nucleotides: TGTGCCAGCTCACGGACTAAGGCCGGGGAGCTGTTTTTT.

This clonotype was counted ten times or more. The chain joins TRBV4-1 to TRBJ1-1, with 8 bases lining up with TRBD1. The length of the CDR3 is 14 residues. The germline gives CDR1 MGHRA, CDR2 YSYEKL. J gave up 3 bases and V 5 bases, and 5 bases lay outside the gene matches. In nucleotides, the CDR3 is TGCGCCAGCAGCATAACGACAGGGGACACTGAAGCTTTCTTT. This gives the protein CASSITTGDTEAFF.

Many counts were recorded for this clonotype. V is TRBV7-2 and J is TRBJ2-7; 9 positions match TRBD1. The germline gives CDR1 SGHTA, CDR2 FQGNSA. The V segment lost 5 bases and the J segment 5 bases; nucleotides outside the gene matches: 10. This CDR3 has 15 amino acids. The CDR3 spells CASSPRPGTGHEQYF. The CDR3 DNA is TGTGCCAGCAGCCCGAGGCCCGGGACAGGGCACGAGCAGTACTTC.

In this sample, this clonotype turned up many times. The rearrangement links TRBV6-4 to TRBJ2-3, with TRBD2 identical over 7 bases. The CDR3 sequence is 15 residues long. The J segment lost 0 bases and the V segment lost 3 bases, leaving 3 bases of the junction unmatched. Germline assignment: CDR1 MRHNA and CDR2 SNTAGT. The DNA of the CDR3 is TGTGCCAGCAGTGAAGATAGCGGGAGCACAGATACGCAGTATTTT. This encodes CASSEDSGSTDTQYF.

V and J are TRBV2 and TRBJ1-1; D is unclear. CDR1 and CDR2 (germline): SNHLY, FYNNEI. The V gene lost 5 bases and the J gene lost 6 bases, with 19 bases spanning the gap. The CDR3 spans 15 residues. The chain's CDR3 is CASSREAVLPPEAFF. DNA of the CDR3: TGTGCCAGCAGTAGAGAGGCTGTCCTCCCCCCTGAAGCTTTCTTT.

In this sample, this clonotype turned up many times. The chain recombines TRBV20-1 with TRBJ2-7; D is tentatively TRBD1 or TRBD2 (5 bases each). Germline-derived CDR1 and CDR2 are DFQATT and SNEGSKA (reference sequence). Between the trimmed V and J ends, which lost 5 bases and 0 bases, there was a span of 11 bases. The CDR3 length is 13 residues. CDR3 nucleotides: TGCAGTGCTGACCGGGACGACTCCTACGAGCAGTACTTC. Encoded protein: CSADRDDSYEQYF.

This clonotype has just a few counts. V usage is TRBV7-2 and J usage is TRBJ2-2; 10 bases map to TRBD2. V shed 2 bases and J 7 bases; nucleotides not matched to a gene: 10. Germline assignment: CDR1 SGHTA and CDR2 FQGNSA. The CDR3 is 17 amino acids. In DNA form, the CDR3 reads TGTGCCAGCAGCTTAAAAGCGGGAGGGCCTAGCGGCGGGGAGCTGTTTTTT. Amino acids: CASSLKAGGPSGGELFF.

The rearrangement links TRBV6-2 or TRBV6-3 to TRBJ1-1; D might be TRBD1 (6 bases). V lost 0 bases and J 6 bases, leaving 11 bases between the germline ends. This CDR3 comprises 14 residues. Germline-derived CDR1 and CDR2 are MNHEY and SVGEGT. CDR3 in DNA: TGTGCCAGCAGTTACTCTTGGGAGGGGGCTGAAGCTTTCTTT. The encoded protein is CASSYSWEGAEAFF.

This clonotype was seen repeatedly, ten times or more. The chain couples TRBV11-2 to TRBJ2-3; D unclear. CDR3 size: 13 residues. V lost 3 bases and J lost 5, with 9 bases in between. The germline gives CDR1 SGHAT, CDR2 FQNNGV. The CDR3 nucleotides are TGTGCCAGCAGCTTTAGTCTAGGAGATACGCAGTATTTT. This codes for CASSFSLGDTQYF.